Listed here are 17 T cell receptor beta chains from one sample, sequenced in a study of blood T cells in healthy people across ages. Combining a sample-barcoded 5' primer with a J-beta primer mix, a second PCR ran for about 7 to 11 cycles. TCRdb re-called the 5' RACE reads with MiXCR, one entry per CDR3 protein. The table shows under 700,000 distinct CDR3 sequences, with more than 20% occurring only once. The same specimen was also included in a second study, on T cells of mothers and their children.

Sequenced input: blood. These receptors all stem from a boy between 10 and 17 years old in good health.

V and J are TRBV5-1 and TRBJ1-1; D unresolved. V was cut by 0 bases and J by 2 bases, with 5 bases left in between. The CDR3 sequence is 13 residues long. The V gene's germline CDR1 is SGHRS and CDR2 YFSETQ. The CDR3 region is CASSLAFNTEAFF. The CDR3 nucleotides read TGCGCCAGCAGCTTGGCATTCAACACTGAAGCTTTCTTT.

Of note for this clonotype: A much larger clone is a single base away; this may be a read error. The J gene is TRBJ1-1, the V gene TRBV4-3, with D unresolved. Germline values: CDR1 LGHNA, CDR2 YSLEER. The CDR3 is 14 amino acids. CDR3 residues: CASGQDTTNTEAFF. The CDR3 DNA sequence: TGCGCCAGCGGCCAAGATACTACAAACACTGAAGCTTTCTTT.

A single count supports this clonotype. For the CDR3, the DNA is TGTGCCACCAGTGAACAGGGACAGTCCAATGAGCAGTTCTTC. Amino acids: CATSEQGQSNEQFF. The rearrangement uses TRBV24-1 and TRBJ2-1; 7 bases match TRBD1. J gave up 6 bases and V 4 bases, and 5 bases lay outside the gene matches. Germline CDR1 reads KGHDR; CDR2 reads SFDVKD. This CDR3 spans 14 amino acids.

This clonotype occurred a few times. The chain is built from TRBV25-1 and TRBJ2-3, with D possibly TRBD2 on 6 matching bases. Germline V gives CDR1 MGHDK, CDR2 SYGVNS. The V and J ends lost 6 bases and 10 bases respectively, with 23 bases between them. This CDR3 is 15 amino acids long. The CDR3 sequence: CASRSSSSDCISQYF. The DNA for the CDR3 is TGTGCCAGCAGATCCTCCTCTAGCGACTGTATCTCGCAGTATTTT.

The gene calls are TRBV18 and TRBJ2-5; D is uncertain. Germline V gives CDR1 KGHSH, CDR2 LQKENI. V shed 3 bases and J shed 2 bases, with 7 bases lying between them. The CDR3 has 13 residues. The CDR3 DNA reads TGTGCCAGCTCACCTACCCAGCAAGAGACCCAGTACTTC. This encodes CASSPTQQETQYF. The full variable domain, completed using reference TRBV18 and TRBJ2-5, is NAGVMQNPRHLVRRRGQEARLRCSPMKGHSHVYWYRQLPEEGLKFMVYLQKENIIDESGMPKERFSAEFPKEGPSILRIQQVVRGDSAAYFCASSPTQQETQYFGPGTRLLVL.

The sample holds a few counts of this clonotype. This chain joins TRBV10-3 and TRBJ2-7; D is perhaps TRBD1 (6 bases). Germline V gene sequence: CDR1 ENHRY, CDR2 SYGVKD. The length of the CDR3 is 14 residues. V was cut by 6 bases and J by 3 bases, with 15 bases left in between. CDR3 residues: CAISLQGPGYEQYF. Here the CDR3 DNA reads TGTGCCATCAGCCTACAGGGCCCGGGCTACGAGCAGTACTTC.

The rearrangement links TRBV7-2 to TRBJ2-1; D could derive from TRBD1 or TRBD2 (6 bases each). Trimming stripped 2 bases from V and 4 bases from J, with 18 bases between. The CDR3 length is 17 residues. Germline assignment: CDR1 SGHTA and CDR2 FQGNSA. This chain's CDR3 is CASSLTGGGIGYNEQFF. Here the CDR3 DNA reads TGTGCCAGCAGCTTAACCGGAGGGGGGATTGGGTACAATGAGCAGTTCTTC.

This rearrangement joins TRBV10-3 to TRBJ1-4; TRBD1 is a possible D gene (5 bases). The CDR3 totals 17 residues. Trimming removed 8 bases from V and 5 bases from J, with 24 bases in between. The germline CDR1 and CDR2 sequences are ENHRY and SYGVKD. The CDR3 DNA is TGTGCCATCTCTCCTGCCAAAGGGGAGGCAAGGAATGAAAAACTGTTTTTT. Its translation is CAISPAKGEARNEKLFF.

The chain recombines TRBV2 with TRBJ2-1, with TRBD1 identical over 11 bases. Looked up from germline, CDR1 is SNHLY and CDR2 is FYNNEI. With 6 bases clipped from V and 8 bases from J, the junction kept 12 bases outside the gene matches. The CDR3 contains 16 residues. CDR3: CASRDPGTGGGDEQFF. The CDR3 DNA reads TGTGCCAGCAGGGATCCCGGGACAGGGGGTGGAGATGAGCAGTTCTTC.

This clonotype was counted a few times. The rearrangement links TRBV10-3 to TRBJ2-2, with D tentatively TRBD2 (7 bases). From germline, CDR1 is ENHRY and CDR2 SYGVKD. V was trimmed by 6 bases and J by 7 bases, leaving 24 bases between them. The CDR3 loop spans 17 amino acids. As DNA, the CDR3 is TGTGCCATCAGCACCGTCCTGGGAGGGGGATACATCGGGGAGCTGTTTTTT. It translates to CAISTVLGGGYIGELFF.

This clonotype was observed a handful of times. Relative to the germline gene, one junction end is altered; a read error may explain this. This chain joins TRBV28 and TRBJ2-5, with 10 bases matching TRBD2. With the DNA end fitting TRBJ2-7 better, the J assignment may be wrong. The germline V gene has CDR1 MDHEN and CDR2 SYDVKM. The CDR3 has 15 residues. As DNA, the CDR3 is TGTGTCAGCAGTTCACCTAGCGGGGGTACGTACGAGCAGTACTTC. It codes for CVSSSPSGGTYEQYF.

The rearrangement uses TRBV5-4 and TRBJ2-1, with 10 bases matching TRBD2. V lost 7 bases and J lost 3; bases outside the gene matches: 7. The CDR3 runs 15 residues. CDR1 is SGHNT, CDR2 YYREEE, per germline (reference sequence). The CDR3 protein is CASAAASGSYNEQFF. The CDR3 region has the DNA TGTGCCAGCGCTGCGGCTAGCGGGAGCTACAATGAGCAGTTCTTC.

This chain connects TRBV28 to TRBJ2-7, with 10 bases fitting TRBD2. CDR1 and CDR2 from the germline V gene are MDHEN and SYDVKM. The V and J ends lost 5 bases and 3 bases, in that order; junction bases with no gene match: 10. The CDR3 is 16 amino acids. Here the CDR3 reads CASSRSRTSGLYEQYF. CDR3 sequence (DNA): TGTGCCAGCAGTAGGTCTCGGACTAGCGGCCTCTACGAGCAGTACTTC.

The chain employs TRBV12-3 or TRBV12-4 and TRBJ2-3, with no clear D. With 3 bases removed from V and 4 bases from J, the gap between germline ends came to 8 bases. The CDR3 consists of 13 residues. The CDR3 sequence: CASSFIPPDTQYF. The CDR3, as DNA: TGTGCCAGCAGTTTTATCCCCCCAGATACGCAGTATTTT.

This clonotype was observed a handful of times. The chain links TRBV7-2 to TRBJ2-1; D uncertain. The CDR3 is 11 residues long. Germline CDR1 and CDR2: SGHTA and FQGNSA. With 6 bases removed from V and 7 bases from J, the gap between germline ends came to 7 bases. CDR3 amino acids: CASRQQNEQFF. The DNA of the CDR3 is TGTGCCAGCAGGCAACAGAATGAGCAGTTCTTC.

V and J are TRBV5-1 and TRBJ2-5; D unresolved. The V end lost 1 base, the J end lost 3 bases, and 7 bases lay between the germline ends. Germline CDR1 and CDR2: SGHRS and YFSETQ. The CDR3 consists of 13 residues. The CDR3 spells CASSLTIKETQYF. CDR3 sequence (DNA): TGCGCCAGCAGCTTGACCATCAAAGAGACCCAGTACTTC.

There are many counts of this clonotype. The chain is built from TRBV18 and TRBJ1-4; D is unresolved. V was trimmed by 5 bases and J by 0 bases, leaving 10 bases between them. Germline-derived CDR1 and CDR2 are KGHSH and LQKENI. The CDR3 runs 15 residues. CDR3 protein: CASSSYSATNEKLFF. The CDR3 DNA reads TGTGCCAGCTCATCGTACAGTGCAACTAATGAAAAACTGTTTTTT.